This T cell receptor (beta chain) was obtained from a study of glioma-infiltrating T cells. Using RNA template, CDR3s of TCR alpha and beta were amplified with iRepertoire arm-PCR. For one-step reverse transcription and amplification, 100-400 ng of tissue mRNA or PBMC total RNA was used. TCRdb processed the multiplex PCR reads anew with MiXCR; each CDR3 protein has one entry. The sample comprises approximately 120,000 distinct CDR3 sequences, less than 30% of which are singletons, and 35% rests with the top ten. This clonotype has a count of ten or more. Its antigen is not known. Overall study results and limits: Gliomas, especially low-grade, showed above-expected tissue-blood divergence; non-neoplastic patients showed below.

The ends were cut back, 6 bases at V and 5 bases at J, with 7 bases in the middle. The germline V gene has CDR1 SEHNR and CDR2 FQNEAQ (reference sequence). This CDR3 has 11 amino acids. The chain recombines TRBV7-9 with TRBJ1-1; no firm D call. The sequenced sample was glioma tissue, nonneoplastic brain tissue, or PBMCs (not recorded which). This clonotype was obtained from a human donor with low-grade glioma or glioblastoma, undergoing nonglioma brain surgery, or in good health (not recorded which). The CDR3, as DNA: TGTGCCAGCAGTCCGAGGACTGAAGCTTTCTTT. It encodes CASSPRTEAFF.